This T cell receptor (beta chain) is drawn from a study of OX40 agonist ivuxolimab in advanced cancers. Study conclusions and caveats: More expanded clones were found, on average, in CD8+ than in CD4+ T cells. Partial responders treated at 0.1-3.0 mg/kg exhibited clonal expansion among the lowest measured.

The CDR3 length is 15 residues. The V end lost 5 bases, the J end lost 6 bases, and 19 bases lay between the germline ends. Germline V gives CDR1 MNHNY, CDR2 SVGAGI (reference sequence). With regard to this clone: Its antigen is unidentified.

TCRdb's copy holds only in-frame clones and misses some; the assay was immunoSEQ multiplex PCR. Among 85,000 to 90,000 clones listed, more than 80% were seen once. The chain uses TRBV6-6 and TRBJ1-2; the D gene is possibly TRBD1 (6 bases). The clonotype originates from an adult with an advanced solid tumor such as melanoma, head and neck, liver or kidney cancer. This sample comprised CD4+ or CD8+ T cells sorted from blood, obtained in a trial of the OX40 agonist ivuxolimab. The CDR3 DNA is TGTGCCAGCAGTGGTATGGGGGGCGGAGGGGATGGCTACACCTTC. Its protein product is CASSGMGGGGDGYTF.